The 18 T cell receptor beta chains listed next were all sequenced from one sample in a study of spatial heterogeneity in lung cancer. Time point meaning: sample taken at primary tumor resection. No cells were sorted before sequencing. The whole RNA sequenced was extracted from tumor, nontumor lung or frozen PBMC. Via MiXCR, TCRdb re-called the 5' RACE reads, giving one row per CDR3 protein. The sample records 23,000 or so distinct CDR3 sequences, approximately 4.7% being singletons. Here the sequenced sample was PBMCs, taken at surgery. Receptors originate from a male donor with early-stage non-small cell lung cancer.

Many counts were recorded for this clonotype. The chain carries TRBV7-4 and TRBJ2-5, with 8 bases aligning to TRBD1. Trimming cost V 2 bases and J 2 bases; bases outside gene matches: 7. The CDR3 covers 16 residues. The germline V gene has CDR1 SGHVT and CDR2 SQSDAQ. CDR3 sequence (DNA): TGTGCCAGCAGCTTAATGACAGGGGTGGCACAAGAGACCCAGTACTTC. Translation: CASSLMTGVAQETQYF.

This clonotype came up many times. The chain links TRBV12-5 to TRBJ2-1, with D perhaps TRBD1 or TRBD2 (7 bases each). The CDR3 runs 15 residues. Deletions cut 4 bases from V and 8 bases from J, with 18 bases between. Germline V gene sequence: CDR1 LGHNT, CDR2 FRNRAP. The CDR3 DNA follows: TGTGCTAGTGGTTCTTTCCAGACAGGGAGGGATGAGCAGTTCTTC. As protein: CASGSFQTGRDEQFF.

This clonotype was seen ten or more times. V gene TRBV7-2 combines with J gene TRBJ1-3, with D maybe TRBD1 (5 bases). The germline V gene encodes CDR1 SGHTA and CDR2 FQGNSA. V was cut by 5 bases and J by 3 bases, with 8 bases left in between. This CDR3 contains 13 residues. CDR3 residues: CASSKGHGNTIYF. The CDR3, as DNA: TGTGCCAGCAGCAAAGGACATGGAAACACCATATATTTT.

Many counts were recorded for this clonotype. The chain couples TRBV12-3 or TRBV12-4 to TRBJ2-7; perhaps TRBD1 as D (6 bases). The CDR3 loop spans 14 amino acids. Trimming stripped 6 bases from V and 0 bases from J, with 12 bases between. The DNA of the CDR3 is TGTGCCAGCAGCCCCTCAGGGGCCTCCTACGAGCAGTACTTC. Encoded protein: CASSPSGASYEQYF.

This clonotype showed up many times. This chain joins TRBV7-3 and TRBJ2-2; a weak D match, TRBD2 (6 bases). CDR1 and CDR2 from the germline V gene are SGHTA and FQGTGA. The CDR3 extends over 15 amino acids. V lost 5 bases and J 5 bases, leaving 15 bases between the germline ends. In DNA, the CDR3 is TGTGCCAGCAGCCCGCTTAGCGGCCAAACCGGGGAGCTGTTTTTT. It yields the protein CASSPLSGQTGELFF.

The sample holds many counts of this clonotype. V gene TRBV20-1 combines with J gene TRBJ2-1, with 7 positions matching TRBD2. Germline CDR1 DFQATT, CDR2 SNEGSKA (reference sequence). V lost 1 base, J lost 0 bases, and 6 bases stayed unmatched. The CDR3 sequence is 16 residues long. The CDR3 DNA follows: TGCAGTGCTAGAGTAATCGGCGGGAGCTCCTACAATGAGCAGTTCTTC. This sequence encodes CSARVIGGSSYNEQFF.

This clonotype was observed at least ten times. V gene TRBV12-3 or TRBV12-4 combines with J gene TRBJ1-5; D not certain. The CDR3 extends over 14 amino acids. The ends were cut back, 6 bases at V and 1 base at J, with 10 bases in the middle. CDR3 in amino acids: CASRKGLSNQPQHF. CDR3 nucleotides: TGTGCCAGCAGGAAAGGACTGAGCAATCAGCCCCAGCATTTT.

This clonotype was seen at least ten times. J is TRBJ2-7 and V is TRBV7-2; D may be TRBD2 (6 bases). CDR1 is SGHTA and CDR2 is FQGNSA in the germline V gene. There are 13 residues in the CDR3. Trimming removed 1 base from V and 5 bases from J, with 9 bases in between. In DNA form, the CDR3 reads TGTGCCAGCAGCTTAGGCGGGGTCAACGAGCAGTACTTC. As protein: CASSLGGVNEQYF.

By share, this clonotype ranks as medium-sized. The chain employs TRBV25-1 and TRBJ2-5; 7 bases match TRBD1. CDR3 length: 14 residues. CDR1 is MGHDK and CDR2 is SYGVNS in the germline V gene. Trimming removed 5 bases from V and 5 bases from J; junction bases left unmatched: 8. The CDR3 DNA sequence: TGTGCCAGCAGTAAACAACAGGGGAAGGAGACCCAGTACTTC. Protein sequence: CASSKQQGKETQYF.

This clonotype was recorded at least ten times. The rearrangement joins TRBV20-1 to TRBJ2-3, with 9 bases fitting TRBD2. The CDR3 length is 15 residues. The germline V gene encodes CDR1 DFQATT and CDR2 SNEGSKA (reference sequence). Trimming took 1 base from V and 1 from J; bases not matched to a gene: 3. CDR3 in DNA: TGCAGTGCTAGAGTAGCGGGAGCGGGCACAGATACGCAGTATTTT. Its protein product is CSARVAGAGTDTQYF.

This clonotype was counted many times. The chain combines TRBV4-3 with TRBJ2-2; 8 nucleotides match TRBD2. Germline V gene data show CDR1 as LGHNA and CDR2 as YSLEER. The ends lost 3 bases at V and 4 bases at J; junction bases unmatched: 4. The CDR3 has 15 amino acids. For the CDR3, the DNA is TGCGCCAGCAGCCAGCGGGGGGCCACCACCGGGGAGCTGTTTTTT. Its protein is CASSQRGATTGELFF.

This clonotype was counted many times. The chain is built from TRBV15 and TRBJ1-2, with unresolved D. Trimming left V 1 base short and J 8 bases short, with 11 bases between. The CDR3 is 13 amino acids. Germline V gene lookup returns CDR1 LNHNV and CDR2 YYDKDF (reference sequence). The DNA of the CDR3 is TGTGCCACCAGCAGAGTTCCGGGTCTAGGCTACACCTTC. This codes for CATSRVPGLGYTF.

This clonotype was seen ten or more times. The chain links TRBV6-5 to TRBJ1-2; tentatively, D is TRBD1 (5 bases). This CDR3 has 14 residues. Trimming cost V 0 bases and J 8 bases, with 13 bases left between them. Germline V gives CDR1 MNHEY, CDR2 SVGAGI. The CDR3 loop is CASSYSSGTRGYTF. In DNA, the CDR3 is TGTGCCAGCAGTTACTCGTCGGGGACTCGGGGCTACACCTTC.

This clonotype was recorded many times. The gene calls are TRBV5-1 and TRBJ2-6; unclear D gene. With 0 bases removed from V and 0 bases from J, the gap between germline ends came to 7 bases. The CDR3 is made up of 16 amino acids. In germline, CDR1 is SGHRS, CDR2 YFSETQ. The CDR3 coding sequence is TGCGCCAGCAGCTTGGAACCGAACTCTGGGGCCAACGTCCTGACTTTC. It is translated as CASSLEPNSGANVLTF.

In its sample, this clonotype was seen many times. This chain uses TRBV5-1 with TRBJ2-2; 15 bases line up with TRBD2. Per the germline V gene, CDR1 is SGHRS and CDR2 is YFSETQ. With V trimmed by 3 bases and J by 3 bases, 9 bases remained unmatched. The CDR3 has 19 residues. The CDR3 here is CASSSGLAGGGADTGELFF. The CDR3 nucleotides read TGCGCCAGCAGCTCGGGACTAGCGGGAGGAGGTGCGGACACCGGGGAGCTGTTTTTT.

This clonotype was counted at least ten times. The chain has TRBV7-2 and TRBJ1-5, with TRBD1 identical over 12 bases. CDR1 and CDR2 from the germline V gene are SGHTA and FQGNSA. This CDR3 region has 15 residues. J was trimmed by 7 bases and V by 6 bases; bases with no gene match: 7. Here the CDR3 DNA reads TGTGCCAGCAGTTCGGGACAGGGGGCTCAACAGCCCCAGCATTTT. It encodes CASSSGQGAQQPQHF.

This clonotype was seen repeatedly, ten times or more. V is TRBV29-1 and J is TRBJ1-1; weak D call: TRBD1 (6 bases). The CDR3 covers 15 residues. The germline V and J ends were trimmed by 3 bases and 8 bases, with 22 bases remaining between them. Germline CDR1 and CDR2: SQVTM and ANQGSEA. The DNA for the CDR3 is TGCAGCGTTGAGATTCAGGGGCGCCCGGGGTCCGAAGCTTTCTTT. It encodes CSVEIQGRPGSEAFF.

This clonotype was observed at least ten times. CDR3 sequence (DNA): TGTGCCATCAAAGCTAGCGGGAGTACTGAGCAGTTCTTC. Translating gives CAIKASGSTEQFF. The V and J genes are TRBV10-3 and TRBJ2-1; 10 bases agree with TRBD2. This CDR3 comprises 13 residues. V lost 7 bases, J lost 9 bases, and 6 bases stayed unmatched. Germline V lookup: CDR1 ENHRY, CDR2 SYGVKD.